These 20 T cell receptor beta chains were sequenced from one sample in a study of blood T cell repertoires in COVID-19. Assay: immunoSEQ multiplex PCR; the TCRdb copy retains only in-frame clones and omits some. This sample has around 150,000 clones, with about four fifths found just once. The sequencing input was peripheral blood. The origin of the receptors is a human donor in a cohort sampled during active COVID-19.

The chain couples TRBV6-2 or TRBV6-3 to TRBJ2-2, with 13 bases that match TRBD2. CDR1 MNHEY and CDR2 SVGEGT come from the germline V gene. This CDR3 region has 18 residues. The junction had 11 bases not matched to a gene; V was cut back by 3 bases and J by 7 bases. CDR3 nucleotide sequence: TGTGCCAGCAGTTATACCACAGGGACTAGCGGGGACATCGGGGAGCTGTTTTTT. It translates to CASSYTTGTSGDIGELFF.

The chain joins TRBV19 to TRBJ1-1, with 9 bases aligning to TRBD1. Germline-derived CDR1 and CDR2 are LNHDA and SQIVND (reference sequence). V gave up 7 bases and J gave up 6 bases; unmatched junction bases: 21. The CDR3 consists of 18 residues. In DNA, the CDR3 is TGTGCCAGTACCCCCGGGACAGGGAGAGGGGTTCAAGGGTCTGAAGCTTTCTTT. Its translation is CASTPGTGRGVQGSEAFF.

The V and J genes are TRBV10-3 and TRBJ1-1, with D possibly TRBD1 on 5 matching bases. The CDR3 runs to 15 residues. The germline gives CDR1 ENHRY, CDR2 SYGVKD. V lost 0 bases and J lost 1, with 9 bases in between. The CDR3 protein is CAISESEGENTEAFF. The CDR3 bases are TGTGCCATCAGTGAGTCGGAAGGGGAGAACACTGAAGCTTTCTTT.

The chain links TRBV11-2 to TRBJ1-2; no clear D. The CDR3 is made up of 13 amino acids. Germline V gene data show CDR1 as SGHAT and CDR2 as FQNNGV. Trimming removed 0 bases from V and 4 bases from J, with 6 bases in between. The CDR3 DNA sequence: TGTGCCAGCAGCTTAGATCAGGCCTATGGCTACACCTTC. Translated, it gives CASSLDQAYGYTF.

This sequence joins TRBV5-5 and TRBJ2-7; D is ambiguous. Germline-derived CDR1 and CDR2 are SGHKS and YYEKEE (reference sequence). CDR3 length: 11 amino acids. V lost 3 bases, J lost 2 bases, and 3 bases lay in between. The CDR3 nucleotides are TGTGCCAGCAGCTCAGCCTACGAGCAGTACTTC. Translation gives CASSSAYEQYF. Based on the CDR3 plus reference TRBV5-5 and TRBJ2-7, the full variable domain is DAGVTQSPTHLIKTRGQQVTLRCSPISGHKSVSWYQQVLGQGPQFIFQYYEKEERGRGNFPDRFSARQFPNYSSELNVNALLLGDSALYLCASSSAYEQYFGPGTRLTVT.

V gene TRBV6-5 combines with J gene TRBJ2-4; TRBD1 is a possible D gene (5 bases). The germline V gene encodes CDR1 MNHEY and CDR2 SVGAGI. This CDR3 has 13 residues. V was clipped by 4 bases and J by 6 bases, with 10 bases between them. The DNA for the CDR3 is TGTGCCAGCAGTTCGTACAGGATAAACATTCAGTACTTC. Its translation: CASSSYRINIQYF.

V gene TRBV6-5 combines with J gene TRBJ2-7, with 7 bases aligning to TRBD1. V gave up 0 bases and J gave up 3 bases; unmatched junction bases: 8. The CDR3 is 16 amino acids. The germline CDR1 and CDR2 sequences are MNHEY and SVGAGI. CDR3 sequence: CASSYSTPGQNYEQYF. DNA for the CDR3: TGTGCCAGCAGTTACTCCACCCCGGGACAGAACTACGAGCAGTACTTC.

The chain recombines TRBV6-5 with TRBJ1-2; D is perhaps TRBD1 (5 bases). This CDR3 is built from 15 residues. Per the germline V gene, CDR1 is MNHEY and CDR2 is SVGAGI. Trimming took 0 bases from V and 2 from J, leaving 10 bases between them. CDR3 protein: CASSYSSDRNYGYTF. The CDR3 bases are TGTGCCAGCAGTTACTCCTCAGACAGAAACTATGGCTACACCTTC.

V usage is TRBV7-9 and J usage is TRBJ2-1, with 7 bases that match TRBD1. V shed 3 bases, J shed 2 bases, and the junction held 4 bases outside the gene matches. CDR1 and CDR2 from the germline V gene are SEHNR and FQNEAQ (reference sequence). The CDR3 runs to 15 residues. CDR3 sequence (DNA): TGTGCCAGCAGCTTTGACGGGACAGCCTACAATGAGCAGTTCTTC. Translated, it gives CASSFDGTAYNEQFF.

The chain links TRBV6-5 to TRBJ1-4; TRBD1 agrees at 7 bases. The CDR3 consists of 13 residues. The V and J ends lost 6 bases and 8 bases, in that order; junction bases with no gene match: 6. CDR1 and CDR2 (germline): MNHEY, SVGAGI. The CDR3 nucleotides read TGTGCCAGCAGCGGACAGGCTGGCGAAAAACTGTTTTTT. Protein sequence: CASSGQAGEKLFF.

Comments on this clone: One junction end does not reproduce the germline sequence, and a read error may be involved. The chain couples TRBV7-7 to TRBJ2-5; the D gene is possibly TRBD1 (7 bases). The CDR3 covers 15 residues. CDR1 is SSHAT and CDR2 is FNYEAQ in the germline V gene (reference sequence). In DNA form, the CDR3 reads TGTGCTAGCAGCGCCAAGCAGGGGGGTTCAGAGACCCAGTACTTC. This sequence encodes CASSAKQGGSETQYF.

This clone was detected only once. The chain links TRBV19 to TRBJ2-7, with a tentative D call TRBD2 (6 bases). V shed 6 bases and J shed 4 bases, with 10 bases lying between them. The CDR3 loop spans 12 amino acids. The germline CDR1 and CDR2 sequences are LNHDA and SQIVND (reference sequence). CDR3 in amino acids: CASSSGRYEQYF. The DNA for the CDR3 is TGTGCCAGTAGCTCGGGGAGGTACGAGCAGTACTTC.

A single count supports this clone. The chain recombines TRBV18 with TRBJ1-2; 8 bases are shared with TRBD1. V gave up 6 bases and J gave up 8 bases; unmatched junction bases: 14. The germline V gene has CDR1 KGHSH and CDR2 LQKENI. The CDR3 contains 15 residues. This chain's CDR3 is CASSSRTGSVDGYTF. The CDR3 nucleotides read TGTGCCAGCTCTTCGAGGACAGGGTCGGTGGACGGCTACACCTTC.

This clone was recorded only once. This chain connects TRBV5-1 to TRBJ1-1, with D perhaps matching TRBD1 (6 bases). Between the trimmed V and J ends, which lost 4 bases and 9 bases, there was a span of 16 bases. CDR1 and CDR2 from the germline V gene are SGHRS and YFSETQ. The CDR3 sequence is 13 residues long. The CDR3 DNA is TGCGCCAGCAGCCCCTCAACAGGGATTAAAGCTTTCTTT. This gives the protein CASSPSTGIKAFF.

The V gene is TRBV7-6, the J gene TRBJ2-5, with 7 bases lining up with TRBD2. Germline V gives CDR1 SGHVS, CDR2 FNYEAQ. The CDR3 spans 13 residues. J gave up 8 bases and V 1 base, and 4 bases lay outside the gene matches. CDR3: CASSLEASGTQYF. The CDR3 nucleotides are TGTGCCAGCAGCTTAGAGGCTAGCGGTACCCAGTACTTC.

The V gene is TRBV5-6, the J gene TRBJ1-1, with D maybe TRBD1 (5 bases). The CDR3 has 16 amino acids. Per the germline V gene, CDR1 is SGHDT and CDR2 is YYEEEE. The V end lost 0 bases, the J end lost 1 base, and 13 bases lay between the germline ends. The CDR3 loop is CASSLVVGLANTEAFF. CDR3 nucleotide sequence: TGTGCCAGCAGCTTGGTTGTGGGGCTCGCGAACACTGAAGCTTTCTTT.

In its sample, this clone was seen once. Here the CDR3 DNA reads TGCGCCAGCAGTGAAGCTGACTGGTGCTCTGGGGCCAACGTCCTGACTTTC. This translates into CASSEADWCSGANVLTF. The chain links TRBV10-1 to TRBJ2-6; D remains ambiguous. V shed 3 bases and J shed 0 bases, with 12 bases lying between them. The germline V gene encodes CDR1 WNHNN and CDR2 SYGVQD (reference sequence). The CDR3 has 17 amino acids.

The V and J genes are TRBV19 and TRBJ2-3; the match to TRBD1 covers 8 bases. This CDR3 has 17 residues. Germline values: CDR1 LNHDA, CDR2 SQIVND (reference sequence). Unmatched junction bases numbered 10, after V lost 3 bases and J lost 2 bases. Here the CDR3 reads CASSMAGGSSTTDTQYF. In DNA, the CDR3 is TGTGCCAGTAGTATGGCAGGGGGCAGCTCAACCACAGATACGCAGTATTTT.

V gene TRBV30 combines with J gene TRBJ1-6, with a weak D call TRBD1 (5 bases). The CDR3 consists of 13 residues. Per the germline V gene, CDR1 is GTSNPN and CDR2 is SVGIG (reference sequence). With 7 bases removed from V and 9 bases from J, the gap between germline ends came to 16 bases. CDR3 sequence (DNA): TGTGCCTTTGACAGAGCCCTTACTTCACCCCTCCACTTT. As protein: CAFDRALTSPLHF.

J is TRBJ2-6 and V is TRBV18, with TRBD2 identical over 7 bases. There are 15 residues in the CDR3. V lost 5 bases, J lost 0 bases, and 1 base stayed unmatched. Germline V lookup: CDR1 KGHSH, CDR2 LQKENI. This CDR3 is CASSSGGSGANVLTF. The CDR3 DNA sequence: TGTGCCAGCTCATCGGGGGGCTCTGGGGCCAACGTCCTGACTTTC. The full variable domain, rest sourced from reference TRBV18 and TRBJ2-6, is NAGVMQNPRHLVRRRGQEARLRCSPMKGHSHVYWYRQLPEEGLKFMVYLQKENIIDESGMPKERFSAEFPKEGPSILRIQQVVRGDSAAYFCASSSGGSGANVLTFGAGSRLTVL.